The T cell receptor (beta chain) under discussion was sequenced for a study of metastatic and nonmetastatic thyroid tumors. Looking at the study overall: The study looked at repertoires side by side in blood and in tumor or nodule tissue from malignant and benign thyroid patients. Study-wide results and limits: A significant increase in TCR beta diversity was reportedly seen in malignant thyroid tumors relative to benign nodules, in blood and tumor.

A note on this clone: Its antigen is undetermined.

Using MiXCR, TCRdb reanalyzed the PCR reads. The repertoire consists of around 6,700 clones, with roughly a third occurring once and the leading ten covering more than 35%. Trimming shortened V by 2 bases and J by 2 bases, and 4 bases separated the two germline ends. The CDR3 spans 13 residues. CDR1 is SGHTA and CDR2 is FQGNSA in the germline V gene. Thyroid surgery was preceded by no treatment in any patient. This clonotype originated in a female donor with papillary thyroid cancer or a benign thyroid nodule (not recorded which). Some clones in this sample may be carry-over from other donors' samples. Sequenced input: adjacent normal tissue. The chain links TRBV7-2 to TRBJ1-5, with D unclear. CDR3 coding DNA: TGTGCCAGCAGCTTATCGGGCAATCAGCCCCAGCATTTT. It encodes CASSLSGNQPQHF.